Each of the 22 T cell receptor beta chains below was sequenced from the same sample in a study of T cell responses to AZD1222 COVID-19 vaccine. This table comes from immunoSEQ multiplex PCR, and its TCRdb copy is limited to in-frame clones, with some not included. The sample has roughly 30,000 clones; approximately 80% are singletons. The sample here was peripheral blood, taken 28 days after the second AZD1222 dose. These receptors were collected from an adult who received the AZD1222 COVID-19 vaccine.

This chain links TRBV6-5 with TRBJ1-1; maybe TRBD1 (6 bases). V lost 0 bases, J lost 11 bases, and 13 bases lay in between. This CDR3 comprises 13 residues. Per germline, CDR1 MNHEY and CDR2 SVGAGI. CDR3: CASSYSGGEGAFF. The CDR3 bases are TGTGCCAGCAGTTACTCGGGGGGCGAAGGGGCTTTCTTT.

This clone was detected only a few times. V usage is TRBV7-2 and J usage is TRBJ2-7; 10 bases are a match to TRBD2. CDR1 is SGHTA, CDR2 FQGNSA, per germline. CDR3 size: 14 residues. Trimming took 3 bases from V and 3 from J; bases not matched to a gene: 2. CDR3 region: CASSFLAGGYEQYF. CDR3 sequence (DNA): TGTGCCAGCAGCTTCTTAGCGGGGGGCTACGAGCAGTACTTC.

The chain combines TRBV6-5 with TRBJ1-1, with a possible D match to TRBD1 (5 bases). CDR1 MNHEY and CDR2 SVGAGI come from the germline V gene. The V and J ends lost 0 bases and 0 bases respectively, with 8 bases between them. The CDR3 spans 15 residues. The CDR3 sequence: CASSYSSGMNTEAFF. DNA of the CDR3: TGTGCCAGCAGTTACTCGTCAGGGATGAACACTGAAGCTTTCTTT.

The V call is TRBV28, the J call TRBJ1-2; 8 nucleotides agree with TRBD1. CDR1 and CDR2 (germline): MDHEN, SYDVKM. The J segment lost 8 bases and the V segment lost 4 bases, leaving 12 bases of the junction unmatched. This CDR3 comprises 15 residues. The CDR3 reads CASSYTSGQGEGYTF. The CDR3 DNA follows: TGTGCCAGCAGTTACACTTCAGGACAGGGCGAGGGCTACACCTTC.

V is TRBV19 and J is TRBJ2-2, with D possibly TRBD1 on 6 matching bases. Trimming took 4 bases from V and 4 from J, leaving 13 bases between them. The CDR3 has 15 amino acids. The germline gives CDR1 LNHDA, CDR2 SQIVND (reference sequence). The CDR3 spells CASSRRQALTGELFF. The CDR3 nucleotides read TGTGCCAGTAGTAGACGACAGGCCCTCACCGGGGAGCTGTTTTTT.

V gene TRBV11-3 combines with J gene TRBJ1-1; D is ambiguous. V lost 6 bases, J lost 8 bases, and 16 bases lay in between. The CDR3 covers 13 residues. Germline loops: CDR1 SGHNT, CDR2 YENEEA. CDR3: CASRKSEGLEAFF. The CDR3 DNA reads as TGTGCCAGCAGGAAAAGCGAGGGTTTAGAAGCTTTCTTT.

This rearrangement joins TRBV5-1 to TRBJ2-1; possibly TRBD2 for D (6 bases). V shed 2 bases and J shed 7 bases, with 19 bases lying between them. This CDR3 is 16 amino acids long. Germline assignment: CDR1 SGHRS and CDR2 YFSETQ. CDR3 amino acids: CASSLQPGVETNEQFF. The DNA for the CDR3 is TGCGCCAGCAGCTTACAACCGGGAGTTGAGACAAATGAGCAGTTCTTC.

V gene TRBV5-1 combines with J gene TRBJ1-4, with D uncertain. The V end was cut by 2 bases, the J end by 7 bases, with 12 bases between. CDR1 and CDR2 (germline): SGHRS, YFSETQ. There are 14 residues in the CDR3. CDR3: CASSFPDVGEKLFF. Written as DNA, the CDR3 is TGCGCCAGCAGCTTCCCTGATGTGGGTGAAAAACTGTTTTTT.

The CDR3 nucleotides read TGTGCCAGCAAAAGACAGGGGGATAATTCACCCCTCCACTTT. Translating gives CASKRQGDNSPLHF. This chain links TRBV19 with TRBJ1-6; 9 bases agree with TRBD1. The germline V gene has CDR1 LNHDA and CDR2 SQIVND (reference sequence). The CDR3 covers 14 residues. With V trimmed by 9 bases and J by 5 bases, 5 bases remained unmatched.

This chain uses TRBV4-1 with TRBJ2-7; D is perhaps TRBD2 (6 bases). The CDR3 totals 15 residues. CDR1 and CDR2 from the germline V gene are MGHRA and YSYEKL. The V end lost 2 bases, the J end lost 2 bases, and 13 bases lay between the germline ends. The CDR3 region has the DNA TGCGCCAGCAGCCAAAGTGCGGGGTCTCCCTACGAGCAGTACTTC. Protein product: CASSQSAGSPYEQYF.

The chain carries TRBV7-2 and TRBJ1-1; D not resolved. This CDR3 is 13 amino acids long. CDR1 SGHTA and CDR2 FQGNSA come from the germline V gene. Trimming removed 1 base at V and 6 bases at J, with 9 bases between. CDR3 loop: CASSLVSDAEAFF. For the CDR3, the DNA is TGTGCCAGCAGCTTAGTATCAGACGCTGAAGCTTTCTTT. The whole variable domain, remainder taken from reference TRBV7-2 and TRBJ1-1, is GAGVSQSPSNKVTEKGKDVELRCDPISGHTALYWYRQSLGQGLEFLIYFQGNSAPDKSGLPSDRFSAERTGGSVSTLTIQRTQQEDSAVYLCASSLVSDAEAFFGQGTRLTVV.

This clone occurred a few times. The chain combines TRBV24-1 with TRBJ1-1; the D is unclear. With 0 bases removed from V and 7 bases from J, the gap between germline ends came to 8 bases. The CDR3 consists of 13 residues. Per germline, CDR1 KGHDR and CDR2 SFDVKD. The CDR3 sequence: CATSDLNGLEAFF. In DNA form, the CDR3 reads TGTGCCACCAGTGATTTGAATGGACTTGAAGCTTTCTTT.

The CDR3 protein is CASSLQGTTDTQYF. CDR3 DNA: TGCGCCAGCAGCCTACAGGGGACCACAGATACGCAGTATTTT. V gene TRBV5-1 combines with J gene TRBJ2-3, with 7 bases that match TRBD1. Per germline, CDR1 SGHRS and CDR2 YFSETQ. V shed 4 bases, J shed 2 bases, and the junction held 4 bases outside the gene matches. This CDR3 contains 14 residues.

The V gene is TRBV7-9, the J gene TRBJ1-4; the D is unclear. V gave up 5 bases and J gave up 7 bases, with 20 bases separating them. This CDR3 comprises 16 residues. Looked up from germline, CDR1 is SEHNR and CDR2 is FQNEAQ (reference sequence). The CDR3 is CASSPKGGKEGEKLFF. For the CDR3, the DNA is TGTGCCAGCAGCCCAAAGGGAGGGAAAGAGGGTGAAAAACTGTTTTTT.

The genes are TRBV19 and TRBJ1-2; TRBD1 is a possible D gene (5 bases). The ends were cut back, 0 bases at V and 5 bases at J, with 10 bases in the middle. The CDR3 consists of 14 residues. The V gene's germline CDR1 is LNHDA and CDR2 SQIVND (reference sequence). CDR3 nucleotide sequence: TGTGCCAGTAGTATAGAAGGGACTGATTATGGCTACACCTTC. It yields the protein CASSIEGTDYGYTF.

The rearrangement links TRBV27 to TRBJ2-7, with TRBD2 matching over 13 bases. The junction had 13 bases not matched to a gene; V was cut back by 5 bases and J by 9 bases. The germline CDR1 and CDR2 sequences are MNHEY and SMNVEV (reference sequence). CDR3 size: 16 residues. The CDR3 region is CASSPSGTSGTSGQYF. CDR3 DNA: TGTGCCAGCAGTCCATCCGGGACTAGCGGGACCTCGGGGCAGTACTTC.

The chain couples TRBV7-8 to TRBJ2-3; D remains unclear. CDR3 length: 15 residues. Germline CDR1 and CDR2: SGHVS and FQNEAQ. V lost 2 bases and J 2 bases, leaving 11 bases between the germline ends. The CDR3 spells CASSLRQHITDTQYF. The CDR3 nucleotides are TGTGCCAGCAGCTTAAGGCAGCATATCACAGATACGCAGTATTTT. Complete variable domain (other parts from reference TRBV7-8 and TRBJ2-3): GAGVSQSPRYKVAKRGQDVALRCDPISGHVSLFWYQQALGQGPEFLTYFQNEAQLDKSGLPSDRFFAERPEGSVSTLKIQRTQQEDSAVYLCASSLRQHITDTQYFGPGTRLTVL.

The rearrangement links TRBV24-1 to TRBJ2-2; possible D gene TRBD1, 6 bases. The germline V gene has CDR1 KGHDR and CDR2 SFDVKD. This CDR3 spans 16 amino acids. Trimming left V 4 bases short and J 7 bases short, with 18 bases between. CDR3 in amino acids: CATSDAGTQGGGELFF. For the CDR3, the DNA is TGTGCCACCAGTGACGCCGGGACACAGGGTGGCGGGGAGCTGTTTTTT.

The chain carries TRBV6-5 and TRBJ2-7; 10 nucleotides align to TRBD2. CDR1 is MNHEY, CDR2 SVGAGI, per germline. The CDR3 covers 14 residues. The junction had 6 bases not matched to a gene; V was cut back by 6 bases and J by 4 bases. The CDR3: CASSSGGVVYEQYF. For the CDR3, the DNA is TGTGCCAGCAGCAGCGGGGGGGTAGTATACGAGCAGTACTTC.

The rearrangement joins TRBV9 to TRBJ1-1; 7 positions match TRBD1. The CDR3 contains 16 residues. CDR1 and CDR2 from the germline V gene are SGDLS and YYNGEE. Losses at the gene ends were 4 bases for V and 5 bases for J; bases not matched to a gene: 14. CDR3 DNA sequence: TGTGCCAGCAGCACGACGCACTCGACAGGGCAGACTGAAGCTTTCTTT. Translated: CASSTTHSTGQTEAFF. Combining the CDR3 with reference TRBV9 and TRBJ1-1 gives the whole variable domain DSGVTQTPKHLITATGQRVTLRCSPRSGDLSVYWYQQSLDQGLQFLIQYYNGEERAKGNILERFSAQQFPDLHSELNLSSLELGDSALYFCASSTTHSTGQTEAFFGQGTRLTVV.

The chain recombines TRBV29-1 with TRBJ1-2; TRBD1 agrees at 9 bases. The CDR3 has 12 amino acids. The junction had 6 bases not matched to a gene; V was cut back by 7 bases and J by 6 bases. Germline V gene sequence: CDR1 SQVTM, CDR2 ANQGSEA. The CDR3 spells CSGMGQGDGYTF. As DNA, the CDR3 is TGCAGCGGAATGGGACAGGGCGATGGCTACACCTTC.

The chain is built from TRBV19 and TRBJ2-1, with D possibly being TRBD1 (5 bases). Germline CDR1 is LNHDA and CDR2 is SQIVND (reference sequence). V lost 3 bases, J lost 0 bases, and 6 bases lay in between. The CDR3 is 14 amino acids. In nucleotides, the CDR3 is TGTGCCAGTAGTATGCAGGGCTCCTACAATGAGCAGTTCTTC. It encodes CASSMQGSYNEQFF.